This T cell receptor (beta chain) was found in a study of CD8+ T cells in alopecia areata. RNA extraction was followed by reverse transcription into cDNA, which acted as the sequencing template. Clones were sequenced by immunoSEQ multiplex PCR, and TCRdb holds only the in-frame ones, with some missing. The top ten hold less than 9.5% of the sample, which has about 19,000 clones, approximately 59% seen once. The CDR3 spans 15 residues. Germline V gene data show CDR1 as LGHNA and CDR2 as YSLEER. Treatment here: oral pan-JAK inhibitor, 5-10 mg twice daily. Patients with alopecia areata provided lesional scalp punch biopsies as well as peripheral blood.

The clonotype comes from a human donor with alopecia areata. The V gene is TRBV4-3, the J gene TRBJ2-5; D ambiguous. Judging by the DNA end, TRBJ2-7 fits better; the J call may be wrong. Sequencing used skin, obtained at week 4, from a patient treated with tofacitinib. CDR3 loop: CASSRSIGGSYEQYF. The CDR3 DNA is TGCGCCAGCAGCCGGTCGATTGGTGGGTCCTACGAGCAGTACTTC.